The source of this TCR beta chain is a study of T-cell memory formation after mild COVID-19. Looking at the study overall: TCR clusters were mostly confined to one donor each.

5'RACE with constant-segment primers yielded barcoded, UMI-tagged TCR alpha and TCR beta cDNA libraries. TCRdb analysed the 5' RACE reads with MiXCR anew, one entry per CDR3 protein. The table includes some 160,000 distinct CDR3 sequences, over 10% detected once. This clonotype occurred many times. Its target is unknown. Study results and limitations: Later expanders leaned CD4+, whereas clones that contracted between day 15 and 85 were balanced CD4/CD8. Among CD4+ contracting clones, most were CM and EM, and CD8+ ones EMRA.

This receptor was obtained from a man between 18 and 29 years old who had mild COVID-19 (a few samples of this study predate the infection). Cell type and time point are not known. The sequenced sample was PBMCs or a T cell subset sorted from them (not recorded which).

CDR3: CASSLIAPGGEQFF. As DNA, the CDR3 is TGTGCCAGCAGCTTAATCGCCCCTGGTGGCGAGCAGTTCTTC. The genes are TRBV7-3 and TRBJ2-1; D uncertain. Trimming took 1 base from V and 10 from J, leaving 14 bases between them. The germline gives CDR1 SGHTA, CDR2 FQGTGA. The CDR3 is 14 residues long.